This TCR beta chain was identified in a study of OX40 agonist ivuxolimab in advanced cancers. Generated by immunoSEQ multiplex PCR, the TCRdb table keeps only in-frame clones and is missing some. The data show about 93,000 clones, under 95% seen once. Germline V gene sequence: CDR1 LNHNV, CDR2 YYDKDF (reference sequence). This CDR3 spans 14 amino acids. Trimming took off 2 bases at V and 1 base at J, with 8 bases between the two ends. The sequence derives from an adult with an advanced solid tumor such as melanoma, head and neck, liver or kidney cancer. The chain joins TRBV15 to TRBJ1-1; D might be TRBD1 (5 bases). This specimen consisted of CD4+ or CD8+ T cells sorted from blood, obtained in a trial of the OX40 agonist ivuxolimab. The CDR3: CATSRQGENTEAFF. The DNA of the CDR3 is TGTGCCACCAGCAGACAGGGAGAGAACACTGAAGCTTTCTTT.